This entry is about one T cell receptor (beta chain). It has no known antigen specificity. Base qualities are missing; no much larger clone stands one base away. Library preparation used the immunoSEQ multiplex PCR assay. From the authors' description of their analysis: A statistical classification framework was built for diagnosing cytomegalovirus status from the catalog of TCR beta chain sequences. The table was pulled from immuneACCESS by TCRdb, which kept in-frame rearrangements only. Such tables lose some clones; where checked, under half of the loss comes from unresolved V genes, and the rest has no known cause. The V and J calls and clone size are taken from that table; D and trimming were inferred from the DNA. For this sample there are around 200,000 clones; about 81% appear just once. The ten largest clonotypes hold roughly 1.2% of the sample. The donors were included in the validation cohort of 100 to 150 subjects, a group kept apart from the roughly 670-subject first cohort.

This sample is part of a study of cytomegalovirus exposure and HLA in healthy donors (dated by TCRdb to the late 2010s). For context, the study as a whole: The roughly 670 repertoires of the first cohort and the 95 to 150 validation repertoires were produced on the same platform, according to a later analysis. A separate validation cohort of roughly 120 different subjects was used in addition to the roughly 700-subject first cohort. High-throughput TCR immunosequencing, statistical association of individual TCRs with disease status, and machine learning were combined to predict cytomegalovirus infection status. The study was designed to test whether signatures of past pathogen exposure could be identified by cataloging public T cell receptors.

CDR1 MNHEY and CDR2 SVGAGI are derived from the germline V gene. Here V drops 4 bases and J drops 8 bases, and the junction holds 11 bases not matched to any gene. The CDR3 contains 15 residues, cysteine and phenylalanine counted. Only CDR3 DNA remains: 45 bases, in frame from the first base. Points the paper makes about the study in general: The authors suggested that the approach could potentially be extended to other disease states and immunological phenotypes. Cytomegalovirus status was reported to be diagnosed by the classifier with high specificity and sensitivity in both the original and validation cohorts. In vitro tests confirmed that a few of the cytomegalovirus-associated TCR beta chains recognize cytomegalovirus antigens. A later analysis had no HLA typing for the validation cohort, so co-occurrence there was scored across all 130 or so repertoires. The study listed 164 TCR beta chains as associated with cytomegalovirus. Most TCR sequences were seen in very few donors, while some public TCRs were found in many individuals. Subsequent analysis determined that TCRs grouped into clusters in the first cohort also showed a tendency toward co-occurrence across the 120 validation repertoires, and 85% to 95% of cluster scores exceeded 0.

The receptor chain draws on TRBV6-5 and TRBJ1-5, with 7 bases matching TRBD1. This receptor was identified in a woman aged 25-40 years in good health and CMV-seronegative. The sample was PBMCs. The CDR3 protein sequence reads: CASSSSEGARKPQHF. The base sequence is TGTGCCAGCAGTTCCTCGGAGGGGGCGAGGAAGCCCCAGCATTTT.